A selection of T cell receptor beta chains follows, all from one sample in a study of T-cell memory formation after mild COVID-19. Via MiXCR, TCRdb re-called the 5' RACE reads, giving one row per CDR3 protein. The sample lists 300,000 to 400,000 distinct CDR3 sequences; more than 20% were seen once. Input material: PBMCs or a T cell subset sorted from them (not recorded which). The source of these receptors is an adult woman who had mild COVID-19 (a few samples of this study predate the infection). Cell type and time point are not known. CDR3s include the opening cysteine and the closing phenylalanine or tryptophan. Fields, in order: V gene, CDR3 protein.

TRBV7-2 | CASSIGLSYEQYF
TRBV7-2 | CASSLSGTVITDTQYF
TRBV12-3/TRBV12-4 | CASSWGPWNTEAFF
TRBV20-1 | CSLQGAGEAFF
TRBV4-1 | CASSPGLAGRTDTQYF
TRBV9 | CASSVSGGTNYEQYF
TRBV7-2 | CASSLEPASYEQYF
TRBV18 | CASSSTSGSASDTQYF
TRBV12-3/TRBV12-4 | CASSLSVGVRAGYGYTF
TRBV5-1 | CASSFRTGGSGSNEQYF
TRBV6-7 | CASSYFTGKSNQPQHF
TRBV12-3/TRBV12-4 | CASSFIGDKNTEAFF
TRBV24-1 | CATSDRSRDELYYGYTF
TRBV6-5 | CASASGANTGELFF
TRBV12-3/TRBV12-4 | CASSWDASTDTQYF
TRBV18 | CASSPPDRGRAFF
TRBV11-2 | CASRHTGSAEQFF